This T cell receptor (beta chain) came from a study of prognosis after radiotherapy for stage I lung cancer. Across the study: Patient ages ran from about 53 to 90, with a median of 74.5 years, and the group had more than 10 men and 6 women. Radiotherapy: SBRT, 3 to 5 fractions, biologically effective dose at least 100 Gy. Subsequent to radiotherapy, distant metastatic disease emerged in several patients (median roughly 7 months), whereas more than 12 exhibited no significant progression.

TCR beta CDR3 amplification from genomic DNA was performed by two-round multiplex PCR. Primers specific to each TRBV and TRBJ gene drove first-round PCR. MiXCR, applied by TCRdb to the multiplex PCR reads, yields one record per CDR3 protein. This table has more than 15,000 distinct CDR3 sequences, under 55% appearing once. This clonotype was counted a few times. Its antigen is unknown. The study's findings and limits: Metastatic and non-metastatic patients reportedly diverged in TRBV and TRBJ gene usage.

The CDR3 runs to 14 residues. Trimming stripped 6 bases from V and 4 bases from J, with 12 bases between. CDR1 and CDR2 from the germline V gene are MNHNS and SASEGT. The chain has TRBV6-1 and TRBJ2-2, with a tentative D call TRBD2 (6 bases). The TCR originated in a donor aged 50 or older with non-small cell lung cancer. Sequencing was performed on PBMCs, taken before or after stereotactic body radiation therapy (not recorded which). The CDR3 DNA reads as TGTGCCAGCAGCCTGGGACTTTTCACCGGGGAGCTGTTTTTT. This translates into CASSLGLFTGELFF.